A single T cell receptor beta chain is shown here with its context. The antigen remains unidentified. Germline CDR1 reads MNHNY; CDR2 reads SVGAGI (reference sequence). This CDR3 has 15 residues. J lost 0 bases, V lost 6 bases, and 4 bases had no gene match. The data originate from a study of cytomegalovirus exposure and HLA in healthy donors. Study results and limitations: From TCR beta sequences, most subjects' HLA-A and HLA-B alleles were reportedly predicted accurately. Presence/absence analyses supposed approximately even sequencing depth among donors.

Researchers ran the PCR with 60 Vbeta and 13 Jbeta primers. Sequencing used immunoSEQ multiplex PCR; TCRdb keeps in-frame clones, though not all of them. The top ten clones hold roughly a fifth of a sample with some 74,000 clones, approximately 70% of them seen once. This clonotype originated in a man aged 35 to 55 in good health and CMV-seropositive. The V gene is TRBV6-6, the J gene TRBJ2-7; TRBD2 matches at 11 bases. The sample consisted of PBMCs. The CDR3: CASSTTSGGSYEQYF. In nucleotides, the CDR3 is TGTGCCAGCAGCACAACTAGCGGGGGCTCCTACGAGCAGTACTTC.